This TCR beta chain emerged from a study of blood T cell repertoires in COVID-19 (dated by TCRdb to 2020 to 2021). About the study as a whole: The collaborator samples originated in the United States, Italy and Spain and spanned the acute and convalescent phases of COVID-19. The prospective study material was composed of cDNA or gDNA derived from T cells, B-cell-depleted T cells, or PBMCs. Subjects who had been exposed to COVID-19, were actively infected with it, or had recovered from it provided the deeply sampled blood TCRbeta repertoires that made up the dataset. The repertoires were made available in a free public database intended to serve as a resource for research on the immune response to SARS-CoV-2. The samples were drawn from two sources: the first 160 participants of the ongoing ImmuneRACE study, and 1,254 subjects contributed by 6 global collaborators. Sample metadata almost always included a de-identified subject ID, COVID-19 status, age in years and sex. Where HLA class I and class II types were available, the types were taken from metadata supplied by the sample provider, not from assay-based typing.

General study outcomes and caveats: Clinical and demographic metadata were provided uncurated, with the amount varying by source and participant.

At one collaborating source in Seattle, patients were enrolled during active infection and were followed longitudinally through the course of disease. The collaborating institutions used their own protocols to collect whole blood in K2EDTA tubes. For TCRbeta analysis, collaborators shipped samples as frozen whole blood, isolated PBMCs, or DNA extracted from either of those sample types. There are 15 amino acids in the CDR3, from cysteine to phenylalanine inclusive. Here the CDR3 DNA is all that survives: 45 bases in frame from base 1. Ends trimmed: V by 11 bases, J by 2 bases; bases unmatched to a gene: 10. The germline V gene provides CDR1 ENHRY and CDR2 SYGVKD. TCRbeta CDR3 regions were amplified from genomic DNA by means of the immunoSEQ Assay, a bias-controlled multiplex PCR. In the source study's methods: The number of nucleated cells in each sample was estimated from the amplification of reference gene primers within the assay. To quantify the absolute abundance of each unique TCRbeta CDR3 rearrangement, sequence reads were collapsed and filtered. For each sample, productive Simpson clonality was calculated as the square root of Simpson's diversity index across productive rearrangements. TCRdb took this table from immuneACCESS and kept in-frame rearrangements with V and J called. Such tables lack part of the clones; where checked against another copy, unresolved V genes explain under half of the gap, and the rest is unexplained. Clone size and V and J calls were adopted from that table, with D and trimming inferred from the DNA. Present in this sample are more than 200,000 clones, 88% of which were seen just once. The ten largest clones represent 6% to 6.5% of the sample.

Worth noting for this clone: What antigen it recognizes has not been identified. Base-call qualities are not available, and no considerably larger clone is one nucleotide away.

This chain is built from TRBV10-3 and TRBJ2-3, and 10 junction bases match TRBD2. This clonotype was sampled from a woman aged 25 to 39 with COVID-19, enrolled during active disease. Sequencing was done on a sample of peripheral blood. This receptor carries the CDR3 CAVGTSAVITDTQYF. The nucleotides are TGTGCCGTCGGGACTAGCGCCGTCATCACAGATACGCAGTATTTT.